This T cell receptor (beta chain) emerged from a study of T-cell reconstitution after alpha-beta-depleted transplantation in children. Unique molecular identifiers tagged the TCRbeta library. In TCRdb, the PCR reads were re-called with MiXCR into one record per CDR3 protein. Altogether 330,000 or so distinct CDR3 sequences are present, about a tenth being singletons, with the ten largest covering 2% to 3%. This clonotype was seen many times. Sequencing was performed on PBMCs from the stem cell graft donor, taken from the stem cell graft. The TCR sequence derives from a human donor who donated a stem cell graft to a child with acute lymphoblastic leukemia.

CDR3 residues: CSARDEQGDRGLRLFF. The CDR3 DNA reads as TGCAGTGCTAGAGATGAACAGGGAGACCGGGGATTAAGGCTGTTTTTT. The chain carries TRBV20-1 and TRBJ2-2; D might be TRBD1 (6 bases). The V gene's germline CDR1 is DFQATT and CDR2 SNEGSKA (reference sequence). V gave up 0 bases and J gave up 13 bases, with 24 bases separating them. The CDR3 loop spans 16 amino acids.